These 29 T cell receptor beta chains share one sample of origin, sequenced in a study of CD8 T cells in ankylosing spondylitis. Study results and caveats: Among TCR beta sequences, a motif of eight highly homologous variants appeared characteristic of ankylosing spondylitis blood.

MiXCR, applied by TCRdb to the 5' RACE reads, yields one record per CDR3 protein. The table includes fewer than 550,000 distinct CDR3 sequences, approximately 5.3% detected once. For these receptors, no antigen is known. Sequences were obtained from blood, either unsorted or a sorted T cell fraction (not recorded which). The origin of the receptors is a male donor with ankylosing spondylitis.

In this sample, this clonotype turned up many times. V is TRBV20-1 and J is TRBJ1-1, with no clear D. This CDR3 is built from 13 residues. Per germline, CDR1 DFQATT and CDR2 SNEGSKA (reference sequence). The CDR3 protein is CSANEDMNTEAFF. The CDR3 DNA follows: TGCAGCGCCAATGAGGATATGAACACTGAAGCTTTCTTT.

This clonotype was seen repeatedly, ten times or more. The rearrangement joins TRBV15 to TRBJ1-2; TRBD1 matches 7 bases. Germline V gene lookup returns CDR1 LNHNV and CDR2 YYDKDF (reference sequence). The length of the CDR3 is 15 residues. J gave up 4 bases and V 3 bases, and 8 bases lay outside the gene matches. CDR3 region: CATSSATGAGYGYTF. The CDR3 DNA is TGTGCCACCAGCAGTGCAACAGGGGCCGGCTATGGCTACACCTTC.

This clonotype was recorded at least ten times. The V gene is TRBV7-2, the J gene TRBJ2-1, with unresolved D. The CDR3 is 11 amino acids. Germline V lookup: CDR1 SGHTA, CDR2 FQGNSA. Trimming stripped 1 base from V and 9 bases from J, with 4 bases between. CDR3 bases: TGTGCCAGCAGCTTAGTCGTTGAGCAGTTCTTC. Translation: CASSLVVEQFF.

This clonotype was picked up one time. Germline and junction disagree at one end, which may indicate a read error. The chain uses TRBV7-2 and TRBJ2-5; D might be TRBD2 (5 bases). CDR1 and CDR2 (germline): SGHTA, FQGNSA. This CDR3 region has 14 residues. DNA for the CDR3: TGTGCCAGCAGCCCCTCGAGGGCCCAAGAGTCCCAGTACTTC. Translating gives CASSPSRAQESQYF.

The chain has TRBV5-6 and TRBJ2-1, with 10 bases identical to TRBD1. This CDR3 has 18 amino acids. Trimming took 0 bases from V and 0 from J; bases not matched to a gene: 6. CDR1 SGHDT and CDR2 YYEEEE come from the germline V gene. Here the CDR3 reads CASSLVDRGRPSYNEQFF. The DNA for the CDR3 is TGTGCCAGCAGCTTGGTCGACAGGGGGCGGCCCTCCTACAATGAGCAGTTCTTC.

The chain has TRBV10-1 and TRBJ2-1; 11 bases map to TRBD2. The CDR3 is 19 residues long. V dropped 4 bases and J dropped 0; count of bases not matched to a gene: 11. The V gene's germline CDR1 is WNHNN and CDR2 SYGVQD (reference sequence). The CDR3: CASSVRGLAVKYSYNEQFF. The CDR3 DNA reads TGCGCCAGCAGTGTTAGGGGACTAGCGGTTAAATACTCCTACAATGAGCAGTTCTTC.

This clonotype was seen repeatedly, ten times or more. CDR3 DNA: TGTGCCAGCAGCTCTGGACAGGGGAATGAGCAGTTCTTC. It yields the protein CASSSGQGNEQFF. The rearrangement joins TRBV7-3 to TRBJ2-1, with TRBD1 matching over 9 bases. The junction had 2 bases not matched to a gene; V was cut back by 4 bases and J by 7 bases. Germline V lookup: CDR1 SGHTA, CDR2 FQGTGA. The CDR3 contains 13 residues.

This clonotype was seen repeatedly, ten times or more. This sequence joins TRBV20-1 and TRBJ2-1; 11 nucleotides line up with TRBD2. Trimming at V came to 6 bases and at J to 5 bases, leaving 6 bases not matched to a gene. The CDR3 sequence is 14 residues long. The germline CDR1 and CDR2 sequences are DFQATT and SNEGSKA (reference sequence). In DNA, the CDR3 is TGCAGTGCGAGACTAGCGGGGAAAAACAATGAGCAGTTCTTC. Translating it yields CSARLAGKNNEQFF.

This clonotype was seen ten or more times. The chain recombines TRBV7-2 with TRBJ1-2, with a possible D match to TRBD1 (5 bases). Per germline, CDR1 SGHTA and CDR2 FQGNSA. Trimming took 5 bases from V and 6 from J, leaving 16 bases between them. CDR3 length: 14 residues. CDR3 region: CASSLGRGENGYTF. In DNA, the CDR3 is TGTGCCAGCAGCCTTGGGAGGGGCGAGAATGGCTACACCTTC.

This clonotype was seen a handful of times. The chain is built from TRBV9 and TRBJ2-1; TRBD1 agrees at 9 bases. From germline, CDR1 is SGDLS and CDR2 YYNGEE. This CDR3 has 14 amino acids. J lost 9 bases, V lost 0 bases, and 4 bases had no gene match. As DNA, the CDR3 is TGTGCCAGCAGCGTAGGGGGACAGGGATCTGAGCAGTTCTTC. Amino acids: CASSVGGQGSEQFF.

This clonotype was recorded many times. The chain couples TRBV12-3 or TRBV12-4 to TRBJ1-5; 10 positions match TRBD1. There are 17 residues in the CDR3. The V gene end was trimmed by 5 bases and the J gene end by 6 bases; junction bases not matched to a gene: 13. The CDR3 bases are TGTGCCAGCAGTCTCAGACAGGGGGCGGGGACCGGTCAGCCCCAGCATTTT. Its protein product is CASSLRQGAGTGQPQHF.

This clonotype was seen at least ten times. The chain couples TRBV15 to TRBJ2-3; 7 nucleotides align to TRBD1. Unmatched junction bases numbered 10, after V lost 1 base and J lost 0 bases. The CDR3 is 18 amino acids. CDR1 and CDR2 from the germline V gene are LNHNV and YYDKDF (reference sequence). The chain's CDR3 is CATSRARDSSSSTDTQYF. CDR3 coding DNA: TGTGCCACCAGCAGAGCCCGGGACAGTAGTTCTAGCACAGATACGCAGTATTTT. The whole variable domain, filled in from reference TRBV15 and TRBJ2-3, reads DAMVIQNPRYQVTQFGKPVTLSCSQTLNHNVMYWYQQKSSQAPKLLFHYYDKDFNNEADTPDNFQSRRPNTSFCFLDIRSPGLGDTAMYLCATSRARDSSSSTDTQYFGPGTRLTVL.

In this sample, this clonotype turned up a few times. The chain has TRBV6-2 or TRBV6-3 and TRBJ2-6; TRBD2 aligns across 10 bases. Germline V lookup: CDR1 MNHEY, CDR2 SVGEGT. The CDR3 is 20 amino acids. V trimming: 0 bases; J trimming: 2 bases; junction bases outside the gene matches: 10. In nucleotides, the CDR3 is TGTGCCAGCAGTTACTCCAAGCGGGAGGGTAGGTTTCCTGGGGCCAACGTCCTGACTTTC. Residues: CASSYSKREGRFPGANVLTF.

This clonotype was observed many times. This chain links TRBV7-2 with TRBJ1-1, with D perhaps TRBD1 (5 bases). The V and J ends lost 2 bases and 0 bases respectively, with 7 bases between them. CDR3 length: 14 amino acids. Per the germline V gene, CDR1 is SGHTA and CDR2 is FQGNSA. Here the CDR3 DNA reads TGTGCCAGCAGCTTATTGGGGGTGAACACTGAAGCTTTCTTT. This sequence encodes CASSLLGVNTEAFF.

This clonotype was seen ten or more times. This chain links TRBV7-2 with TRBJ1-2; TRBD1 matches at 10 bases. CDR1 and CDR2 (germline): SGHTA, FQGNSA. The CDR3 loop spans 14 amino acids. The J segment lost 8 bases and the V segment lost 1 base, leaving 4 bases of the junction unmatched. CDR3 in DNA: TGTGCCAGCAGCTTAGTGGGGACAGGGGTCGGCTACACCTTC. Translated, it gives CASSLVGTGVGYTF.

This clonotype was seen many times. This chain links TRBV27 with TRBJ2-3; D may be TRBD1 (5 bases). With 9 bases removed from V and 0 bases from J, the gap between germline ends came to 13 bases. The germline CDR1 and CDR2 sequences are MNHEY and SMNVEV (reference sequence). This CDR3 is 14 amino acids long. The CDR3 region has the DNA TGTGCCAGACTCCAGGGTTGTAGCACAGATACGCAGTATTTT. Protein product: CARLQGCSTDTQYF.

The table lists this clonotype with many counts. V and J are TRBV20-1 and TRBJ1-3; 11 positions match TRBD1. The J segment lost 2 bases and the V segment lost 3 bases, leaving 3 bases of the junction unmatched. The CDR3 totals 15 residues. CDR1 is DFQATT and CDR2 is SNEGSKA in the germline V gene (reference sequence). The CDR3 sequence is CSASRTGGPGNTIYF. The CDR3 DNA follows: TGCAGTGCTAGTAGGACAGGGGGCCCTGGAAACACCATATATTTT.

This clonotype was seen repeatedly, ten times or more. The V gene is TRBV5-1, the J gene TRBJ1-4; D remains unclear. Trimming shortened V by 4 bases and J by 6 bases, and 13 bases separated the two germline ends. Per germline, CDR1 SGHRS and CDR2 YFSETQ. The CDR3 spans 14 residues. DNA for the CDR3: TGCGCCAGCAGCCCTCCGGCGACGGATGAAAAACTGTTTTTT. It encodes CASSPPATDEKLFF.

At least ten counts were recorded for this clonotype. This rearrangement joins TRBV7-9 to TRBJ1-5; D is unresolved. From germline, CDR1 is SEHNR and CDR2 FQNEAQ (reference sequence). The CDR3 runs 12 residues. V was pared by 5 bases and J by 8 bases, with 10 bases between. The CDR3 region is CASSRDNKPQHF. As DNA, the CDR3 is TGTGCCAGCAGCCGGGATAACAAGCCCCAGCATTTT.

This clonotype was recorded many times. The chain employs TRBV5-6 and TRBJ2-1; a weak D match, TRBD1 (6 bases). From germline, CDR1 is SGHDT and CDR2 YYEEEE. This CDR3 has 16 amino acids. Trimming removed 2 bases from V and 0 bases from J, with 12 bases in between. CDR3 amino acids: CASSFDRLSSYNEQFF. The DNA of the CDR3 is TGTGCCAGCAGCTTTGACAGGTTGAGCTCCTACAATGAGCAGTTCTTC.

The chain uses TRBV21-1 and TRBJ2-4; the table's D call, TRBD1, has no DNA check behind it. TRBV21-1 has pseudogene status. The CDR3 runs 18 residues. The CDR3 DNA is TGTGCCAGCAGCAAAGGAGACGGGGGCGATGCCTCTGCGGACATTCAGTACTTC. This encodes CASSKGDGGDASADIQYF.

Ten or more counts support this clonotype. The chain combines TRBV27 with TRBJ1-1; 8 positions match TRBD1. In germline, CDR1 is MNHEY, CDR2 SMNVEV (reference sequence). The CDR3 covers 13 residues. Losses at the gene ends were 7 bases for V and 3 bases for J; bases not matched to a gene: 4. The CDR3 loop is CASTRQGYTEAFF. CDR3 bases: TGTGCCAGCACTCGACAGGGGTACACTGAAGCTTTCTTT.

This clonotype was seen many times. This chain uses TRBV27 with TRBJ1-2; perhaps TRBD1 as D (5 bases). The germline V and J ends were trimmed by 5 bases and 0 bases, with 13 bases remaining between them. This CDR3 has 15 residues. Germline V lookup: CDR1 MNHEY, CDR2 SMNVEV (reference sequence). DNA for the CDR3: TGTGCCAGCAGTAATGAGGGGCTAGCTAACTATGGCTACACCTTC. As protein: CASSNEGLANYGYTF.

This clonotype occurred many times. Here the CDR3 DNA reads TGTGCCAGCAGCCCGACTAGCGGGGACACCGGGGAGCTGTTTTTT. This gives the protein CASSPTSGDTGELFF. The J gene is TRBJ2-2, the V gene TRBV3-1, with 11 nucleotides matching TRBD2. The germline V gene has CDR1 LGHDT and CDR2 YNNKEL (reference sequence). This CDR3 contains 15 residues. The ends lost 4 bases at V and 3 bases at J; junction bases unmatched: 1.

CDR3: CASSEGGAGGPEPDTQYF. The CDR3 DNA sequence: TGTGCCAGCAGTGAAGGAGGGGCGGGAGGGCCGGAACCCGATACGCAGTATTTT. The gene calls are TRBV2 and TRBJ2-3; 9 bases fit TRBD2. Germline CDR1 and CDR2: SNHLY and FYNNEI. The CDR3 extends over 18 amino acids. With V trimmed by 1 base and J by 6 bases, 14 bases remained unmatched.

This clonotype was counted between two and nine times. The rearrangement uses TRBV7-2 and TRBJ2-7; TRBD2 is a possible D gene (5 bases). The V and J ends lost 5 bases and 2 bases respectively, with 13 bases between them. Germline loops: CDR1 SGHTA, CDR2 FQGNSA. The CDR3 spans 14 residues. CDR3 region: CASSPAEGPYEQYF. CDR3 sequence (DNA): TGTGCCAGCAGCCCAGCCGAGGGTCCCTACGAGCAGTACTTC. The complete variable domain, with remaining parts taken from reference TRBV7-2 and TRBJ2-7, reads GAGVSQSPSNKVTEKGKDVELRCDPISGHTALYWYRQSLGQGLEFLIYFQGNSAPDKSGLPSDRFSAERTGGSVSTLTIQRTQQEDSAVYLCASSPAEGPYEQYFGPGTRLTVT.

The chain recombines TRBV5-1 with TRBJ2-1; 10 bases align to TRBD2. CDR1 SGHRS and CDR2 YFSETQ come from the germline V gene. The CDR3 consists of 14 residues. The V gene end was trimmed by 2 bases and the J gene end by 8 bases; junction bases not matched to a gene: 4. The CDR3 coding sequence is TGCGCCAGCAGCTTCGACAGCGGGGGGGATGAGCAGTTCTTC. Its protein product is CASSFDSGGDEQFF.

This clonotype was seen only a few times. The gene calls are TRBV10-3 and TRBJ2-5; 7 bases map to TRBD2. Per the germline V gene, CDR1 is ENHRY and CDR2 is SYGVKD. The CDR3 is 14 residues long. Losses at the gene ends were 6 bases for V and 1 base for J; bases not matched to a gene: 5. The CDR3 loop reads CAIRVGRAQETQYF. CDR3 coding DNA: TGTGCCATCAGGGTGGGGAGGGCCCAAGAGACCCAGTACTTC.

The V call is TRBV3-1, the J call TRBJ2-1, with unresolved D. Trimming removed 1 base at V and 8 bases at J, with 12 bases between. This CDR3 has 14 amino acids. Germline V gives CDR1 LGHDT, CDR2 YNNKEL (reference sequence). CDR3 in amino acids: CASSQGPLRDEQFF. The CDR3 DNA reads TGTGCCAGCAGCCAAGGCCCTCTCCGCGATGAGCAGTTCTTC.